Below, one TCR beta chain is given with its context. Its matching antigen is unknown. The entry originates in a study of PD-1 blockade in classical Hodgkin lymphoma. Whole-study context: Patients received nivolumab 3 mg/kg intravenously every 2 weeks.

Time point meaning: cycle 4 day 1 (C4D1), after 5 to 7 weeks of nivolumab. There was relapse after autologous stem cell transplantation in every patient, and there was variation in brentuximab vedotin exposure. The authors enriched CD8+ T cells from thawed PBMCs via magnetic negative selection. Overall study results and limits: Factors driving the repertoire differences, possibly disease activity or prior therapy, remain undefined. Baseline TCR diversity was reportedly lower in newly diagnosed patients than healthy donors.

Using immunoSEQ multiplex PCR, the repertoire was profiled, and TCRdb retains in-frame clones only, with some absent. The table lists around 6,200 clones, 73% of them singletons. The TCR originated in a human donor with classical Hodgkin lymphoma. The sample here was CD8+ T cells from blood, taken before the fourth cycle of nivolumab.

This chain's CDR3 is CASSLGRLAGYEQYF. DNA of the CDR3: TGTGCCAGCAGCCTAGGCCGACTAGCGGGTTACGAGCAGTACTTC. The V and J genes are TRBV5-4 and TRBJ2-7, with 10 nucleotides matching TRBD2. This CDR3 spans 15 amino acids. J was trimmed by 4 bases and V by 4 bases; bases with no gene match: 8. Germline assignment: CDR1 SGHNT and CDR2 YYREEE (reference sequence). The variable domain in full, completed from reference TRBV5-4 and TRBJ2-7, reads ETGVTQSPTHLIKTRGQQVTLRCSSQSGHNTVSWYQQALGQGPQFIFQYYREEENGRGNFPPRFSGLQFPNYSSELNVNALELDDSALYLCASSLGRLAGYEQYFGPGTRLTVT.